One T cell receptor (beta chain) is described in this entry. The specificity of this receptor is unknown. No base qualities exist here, and no much larger clone lies one base off it. This specimen belongs to a study of vaccination effects on CD4 cells after COVID-19 (dated by TCRdb to between 2021 and 2022). In terms of the full investigation: In the ViraFEST assay, PBMC were stimulated with viral peptide pools, and antigen-specific CD4+ T cell clonotypes were then identified by expansion using TCR sequencing. Each well held roughly 2 million PBMC cultured in IMDM containing about 5.4% human AB serum, about 10 IU/ml IL-2 and gentamicin, along with roughly 10 ug/ml peptides. The Oncomine TCR Beta short-read assay on an Illumina iSeq 100 was used to sequence cultures from other donors in the study. In both COVID-19 convalescent patients and infection-naive vaccine recipients, the study compared SARS-CoV-2 spike-specific CD4+ TCR repertoires from before mRNA vaccination with those from after it. Altogether, around 9 COVID-19 convalescent patients and a handful of SARS-CoV-2-naive healthy vaccine recipients made up the full study. Each participant got two doses of an mRNA SARS-CoV-2 vaccine, either BNT162b2 or mRNA-1273.

The library came from the immunoSEQ multiplex PCR assay. DNA from the cultured and isolated CD4+ T cells underwent TCR beta CDR3 sequencing. On the study's bioinformatics: The analysis removed non-productive TCR sequences, trimmed reads to the CDR3 region, and retained only CDR3s that were 7 or more amino acids long. The MANAFEST web app was used to identify antigen-specific clonotypes by comparing expansion in peptide wells with expansion in reference cultures. Positive clones required FDR<0.05 expansion versus reference and all other wells, odds ratio above 5, and frequency above 0.1% in two replicate wells. A clonotype was defined as cross-reactive if the clonotype was significantly expanded both in SARS-CoV-2 spike wells and in at least one common cold coronavirus spike condition. CDR3 similarity was assessed by Levenshtein distance using the stringdist R package, and unrooted trees were constructed with ape in R 3.6.1. Held by TCRdb, this immuneACCESS table contains in-frame sequences only and omits some clones. Under half of the omission traces to an unresolved V gene where checked; the cause of the rest is unknown. D and trimming were read from the DNA, whereas the V and J calls and clone size are those reported in that table. The sample contains tens of thousands of clones, 65% to 85% of them found a single time. Roughly 3.1% of the sample is held by the ten biggest clonotypes.

Paper-wide results and their limitations: Marked clonal contraction was observed in both infection-induced and vaccine-induced clones at late post-vaccination timepoints, consistent with waning T cell responses. Limitations of the study were the small number of convalescent patients and the absence of early post-infection timepoints. In healthy vaccine recipients, vaccine-induced clones were almost all SARS-CoV-2 mono-reactive, with only 1 of 255 cross-reactive with common cold coronaviruses.

From the cysteine up to the phenylalanine, the CDR3 has a length of 15 residues. The read is trimmed to its CDR3 DNA, 45 bases read in frame from base 1. Trimming at the junction amounts to 1 base on V and 8 bases on J, and the germline ends lie 14 bases apart. The germline V gene (reference sequence) sets CDR1 to SGHAT and CDR2 to FQDESV. After less than 13 days of culture, CD4+ T cells were isolated with the EasySep CD4+ T cell isolation kit. Negative nucleocapsid antibody results before and after vaccination confirmed that the healthy vaccine recipients had no prior SARS-CoV-2 infection. Half of the culture medium was replaced with fresh IL-2-containing medium on days 3 and 7. Each peptide stimulation condition was cultured in triplicate wells unless otherwise noted. PBMC were separated from whole blood using Ficoll-Paque Plus gradient centrifugation and were then either cryopreserved at -140C or used fresh. The QIAamp micro DNA kit was used to extract genomic DNA from the cultured CD4+ T cells.

Sequencing was performed on CD4+ T cells from PBMCs cultured without peptide, taken before COVID-19 vaccination. The chain couples TRBV11-1 to TRBJ1-4; no D gene call is confident. The sequence was obtained from a human donor who received a COVID-19 vaccine. The bases are TGTGCCAGCAGCTTAGGGCCGAACAACGTAGAAAAACTGTTTTTT. Its amino acids are CASSLGPNNVEKLFF.